Below are 25 T cell receptor beta chains sequenced from a single sample in a study of Graves' ophthalmopathy and Graves' hyperthyroidism. The TCR beta CDR3 regions underwent amplification from RNA transcripts. Second-round multiplex PCR came after first-round RT-PCR with HTBI primers. TCRdb recomputed calls from the multiplex PCR reads with MiXCR, one row per CDR3 protein. Among 740,000 or so distinct CDR3 sequences listed, roughly two fifths were seen once. Sequenced: peripheral blood. The receptors come from an adult man with Graves' ophthalmopathy.

This clonotype has a handful of counts. V and J are TRBV7-6 and TRBJ2-2; D gene ambiguous. Germline CDR1 and CDR2: SGHVS and FNYEAQ. The ends were cut back, 3 bases at V and 5 bases at J, with 7 bases in the middle. CDR3 length equals 13 residues. CDR3: CASSFRETGELFF. The CDR3 nucleotides read TGTGCCAGCAGCTTTAGGGAAACCGGGGAGCTGTTTTTT.

The rearrangement joins TRBV15 to TRBJ1-5, with 8 bases fitting TRBD1. After removal of 3 bases from V and 6 bases from J, the junction contained 7 bases not matched to a gene. The CDR3 contains 15 residues. Germline-derived CDR1 and CDR2 are LNHNV and YYDKDF (reference sequence). The CDR3 bases are TGTGCCACCAGCAGTAGACAGGGGATGACTCAGCCCCAGCATTTT. Protein sequence: CATSSRQGMTQPQHF.

This clonotype turned up a few times. Compared with germline, one end of the junction differs, possibly owing to a read error. The chain carries TRBV7-7 and TRBJ2-3; D is perhaps TRBD1 (6 bases). The CDR3 loop spans 13 amino acids. Germline lookup yields CDR1 SSHAT and CDR2 FNYEAQ (reference sequence). CDR3 sequence: CASSPSGVDTQYF. The CDR3 DNA sequence: TGTGCTAGCAGCCCTTCAGGGGTTGATACGCAGTATTTT.

This clonotype was seen many times. The chain employs TRBV29-1 and TRBJ2-7; 7 positions agree with TRBD1. The CDR3 consists of 13 residues. V trimming: 5 bases; J trimming: 4 bases; junction bases outside the gene matches: 8. CDR1 and CDR2 from the germline V gene are SQVTM and ANQGSEA. CDR3 sequence reads: CSVLPKGAYEQYF. The CDR3 bases are TGCAGCGTTCTTCCGAAGGGGGCTTACGAGCAGTACTTC.

This clonotype appeared a few times. The chain recombines TRBV12-3 or TRBV12-4 with TRBJ1-2; possible D gene TRBD1, 6 bases. This CDR3 region has 13 residues. V was trimmed by 5 bases and J by 1 base, leaving 8 bases between them. This chain's CDR3 is CASSDRHNYGYTF. The CDR3 region has the DNA TGTGCCAGCAGTGACAGGCATAACTATGGCTACACCTTC.

This clonotype was recorded at least ten times. An end of the junction differs from the germline gene, which may be a read error. V and J are TRBV15 and TRBJ1-6, with D uncertain. Germline lookup yields CDR1 LNHNV and CDR2 YYDKDF (reference sequence). The length of the CDR3 is 17 residues. The DNA for the CDR3 is TGTGCCACCAGCCGAGACCTTCTAGGGTGGGATAATTCACCCCTCCACTTT. This codes for CATSRDLLGWDNSPLHF.

The sample holds many counts of this clonotype. The rearrangement links TRBV15 to TRBJ1-2; possible D gene TRBD1, 6 bases. Deletions cut 1 base from V and 4 bases from J, with 13 bases between. CDR3 size: 15 residues. Germline-derived CDR1 and CDR2 are LNHNV and YYDKDF (reference sequence). CDR3 region: CATSRAGAGSYGYTF. DNA for the CDR3: TGTGCCACCAGCAGAGCAGGGGCCGGTTCCTATGGCTACACCTTC.

This clonotype has a count of ten or more. This chain joins TRBV2 and TRBJ1-5; 7 bases map to TRBD1. In germline, CDR1 is SNHLY, CDR2 FYNNEI. CDR3 size: 13 residues. Trimming cost V 8 bases and J 0 bases; bases outside gene matches: 1. This chain's CDR3 is CASAGGSNQPQHF. In DNA, the CDR3 is TGTGCCAGCGCAGGGGGTAGCAATCAGCCCCAGCATTTT.

V gene TRBV20-1 combines with J gene TRBJ2-7; 9 bases are shared with TRBD1. CDR3 length equals 14 residues. CDR1 DFQATT and CDR2 SNEGSKA come from the germline V gene (reference sequence). The V gene end was trimmed by 5 bases and the J gene end by 6 bases; junction bases not matched to a gene: 11. This chain's CDR3 is CSAVAGTGFPEQYF. CDR3 bases: TGCAGTGCTGTCGCCGGGACAGGGTTCCCCGAGCAGTACTTC.

The rearrangement links TRBV20-1 to TRBJ1-1, with D possibly matching TRBD1 (5 bases). Germline CDR1 DFQATT, CDR2 SNEGSKA (reference sequence). V gave up 3 bases and J gave up 7 bases, with 21 bases separating them. This CDR3 has 15 amino acids. The CDR3 nucleotides read TGCAGTGCTAGGGCCTTGAGGGACGGCCCCTATGAAGCTTTCTTT. It specifies CSARALRDGPYEAFF.

The rearrangement uses TRBV10-3 and TRBJ1-2; D unresolved. Germline V gene sequence: CDR1 ENHRY, CDR2 SYGVKD. This CDR3 spans 13 amino acids. Trimming took off 2 bases at V and 8 bases at J, with 12 bases between the two ends. The CDR3 nucleotides read TGTGCCATCAGTGAGCTACTAGCGGGCGGCTACACCTTC. It codes for CAISELLAGGYTF.

This clonotype was counted between two and nine times. This sequence joins TRBV19 and TRBJ2-5, with D possibly matching TRBD1 (5 bases). Trimming left V 3 bases short and J 3 bases short, with 11 bases between. The germline CDR1 and CDR2 sequences are LNHDA and SQIVND (reference sequence). There are 14 residues in the CDR3. The CDR3, as DNA: TGTGCCAGTAGTATGTGGGGCGGTAAAGAGACCCAGTACTTC. Encoded protein: CASSMWGGKETQYF.

This clonotype has only one observation. J is TRBJ2-5 and V is TRBV5-5; D is possibly TRBD1 or TRBD2 (7 bases each). The CDR3 covers 16 residues. V dropped 4 bases and J dropped 5 bases, with 21 bases sitting between them. CDR1 is SGHKS and CDR2 is YYEKEE in the germline V gene (reference sequence). Written as DNA, the CDR3 is TGTGCCAGCAGCCCCCCTCGGGGAGGGGGCTGGGAGACCCAGTACTTC. Translated, it gives CASSPPRGGGWETQYF. The full variable domain, with the rest looked up from reference TRBV5-5 and TRBJ2-5, is DAGVTQSPTHLIKTRGQQVTLRCSPISGHKSVSWYQQVLGQGPQFIFQYYEKEERGRGNFPDRFSARQFPNYSSELNVNALLLGDSALYLCASSPPRGGGWETQYFGPGTRLLVL.

The genes are TRBV19 and TRBJ1-1; D is unclear. V was clipped by 0 bases and J by 5 bases, with 13 bases between them. In germline, CDR1 is LNHDA, CDR2 SQIVND (reference sequence). This CDR3 spans 15 amino acids. The CDR3 here is CASSIDVAPVTEAFF. The CDR3 bases are TGTGCCAGTAGTATAGATGTGGCCCCCGTGACTGAAGCTTTCTTT.

The sample holds a few counts of this clonotype. This chain joins TRBV6-5 and TRBJ1-1; 7 bases map to TRBD1. Germline V gene data show CDR1 as MNHEY and CDR2 as SVGAGI. V shed 6 bases, J shed 1 base, and the junction held 5 bases outside the gene matches. The CDR3 has 14 amino acids. In DNA form, the CDR3 reads TGTGCCAGCAGGCCACAGGGGAGGAACACTGAAGCTTTCTTT. It codes for CASRPQGRNTEAFF.

This clonotype was seen many times. The chain joins TRBV12-3 or TRBV12-4 to TRBJ1-1; perhaps TRBD1 as D (5 bases). This CDR3 spans 14 amino acids. V shed 3 bases and J shed 7 bases, with 15 bases lying between them. CDR3 in DNA: TGTGCCAGCAGTTTGTGGGACGCCGGGGGTGAAGCTTTCTTT. Translation: CASSLWDAGGEAFF.

V usage is TRBV5-4 and J usage is TRBJ2-5; D perhaps matches TRBD1 (6 bases). Trimming stripped 4 bases from V and 0 bases from J, with 13 bases between. Germline V gives CDR1 SGHNT, CDR2 YYREEE (reference sequence). The CDR3 is 15 amino acids. The CDR3 here is CASSPVGANQETQYF. The CDR3 region has the DNA TGTGCCAGCAGCCCGGTGGGGGCCAACCAAGAGACCCAGTACTTC.

The rearrangement joins TRBV9 to TRBJ2-3, with TRBD2 matching 7 bases. Trimming at V came to 4 bases and at J to 5 bases, leaving 10 bases not matched to a gene. Germline V gives CDR1 SGDLS, CDR2 YYNGEE. The CDR3 is 15 residues long. This CDR3 reads CASSPGLEERDTQYF. CDR3 nucleotide sequence: TGTGCCAGCAGCCCAGGACTAGAGGAACGAGATACGCAGTATTTT.

The rearrangement joins TRBV9 to TRBJ2-7, with 12 nucleotides matching TRBD1. The CDR3 consists of 14 residues. The ends lost 5 bases at V and 4 bases at J; junction bases unmatched: 4. Germline V CDR1 and CDR2: SGDLS, YYNGEE. The CDR3 sequence: CASSRDRGQYEQYF. The DNA for the CDR3 is TGTGCCAGCAGTCGGGACAGGGGGCAGTACGAGCAGTACTTC.

This clonotype came up once. A much larger clone sits a single nucleotide away, making a read error possible. This sequence joins TRBV10-3 and TRBJ2-7; D call uncertain. Trimming pared 4 bases from V and 3 bases from J, leaving 13 bases between. The CDR3 loop spans 14 amino acids. Germline V lookup: CDR1 ENHRY, CDR2 SYGVKD. CDR3 sequence: CAISAGQRNYEQYF. DNA for the CDR3: TGTGCCATCAGTGCAGGTCAAAGGAACTACGAGCAGTACTTC.

This clonotype was seen a few times. The CDR3 here is CASSSGYVSYEQYF. In DNA form, the CDR3 reads TGCGCCAGCAGCTCCGGGTACGTTTCCTACGAGCAGTACTTC. V and J are TRBV5-1 and TRBJ2-7; no definite D call. This CDR3 is 14 amino acids long. Trimming left V 3 bases short and J 1 base short, with 11 bases between. Germline V gives CDR1 SGHRS, CDR2 YFSETQ.

The rearrangement uses TRBV27 and TRBJ2-7; the D is unclear. V was shortened by 4 bases and J by 5 bases, with 12 bases between the two germline ends. The germline V gene encodes CDR1 MNHEY and CDR2 SMNVEV (reference sequence). The CDR3 is made up of 13 amino acids. This CDR3 reads CASSSRSPHEQYF. The CDR3 DNA is TGTGCCAGCAGTTCCAGGAGCCCCCACGAGCAGTACTTC.

The rearrangement uses TRBV2 and TRBJ2-5; D not resolved. Trimming removed 6 bases from V and 2 bases from J, with 16 bases in between. Germline CDR1 SNHLY, CDR2 FYNNEI. This CDR3 is 15 amino acids long. This chain's CDR3 is CASSPRTRTQETQYF. For the CDR3, the DNA is TGTGCCAGCAGCCCCCGAACAAGGACGCAAGAGACCCAGTACTTC.

In the case of this clonotype: Without the conserved terminal phenylalanine or tryptophan, this CDR3 likely stems from a read error. Because the CDR3's place on the DNA is in doubt, the DNA is left out and the CDR3 is given as listed by TCRdb. The chain combines TRBV29-1 with TRBJ1-2. Germline-derived CDR1 and CDR2 are SQVTM and ANQGSEA. The CDR3 is 9 residues long, ends included. The CDR3 protein is CSVAGAETY.

In regard to this clonotype: The junction and the germline gene differ at one end; a read error may be behind it. The chain has TRBV25-1 and TRBJ2-5; D is uncertain. This CDR3 spans 14 amino acids. The germline V gene has CDR1 MGHDK and CDR2 SYGVNS. The CDR3 reads CASSKYYKGETQYF. The CDR3 DNA follows: TGTGCCAGCAGTAAATACTACAAAGGAGAGACCCAGTACTTC.